This T cell receptor (beta chain) was sequenced in a study of CD8 T cells in ankylosing spondylitis. As the method for making TCR beta libraries, quantitative 5'-RACE with molecular barcodes was used. One entry per CDR3 protein results from TCRdb running MiXCR on the 5' RACE reads. Found here are 240,000 or so distinct CDR3 sequences, roughly 10% of them singletons; the top ten hold under 7%. Whole-study findings and limits: A TCR beta motif of roughly eight highly homologous variants seemed to mark ankylosing spondylitis blood. The authors found the disease-linked clones to be CD8+ and relatively rare in peripheral blood.

Trimming pared 6 bases from V and 5 bases from J, leaving 10 bases between. CDR3 size: 11 residues. Germline assignment: CDR1 SQVTM and CDR2 ANQGSEA. This clonotype was observed many times. What it binds is unknown. This chain joins TRBV29-1 and TRBJ1-1; no firm D call. The TCR originated in a male donor with ankylosing spondylitis or in good health (not recorded which). The source material was blood, either unsorted or a sorted T cell fraction (not recorded which). CDR3 in DNA: TGCAGCGTCTCCGGAGGGACTGAAGCTTTCTTT. Its translation is CSVSGGTEAFF.